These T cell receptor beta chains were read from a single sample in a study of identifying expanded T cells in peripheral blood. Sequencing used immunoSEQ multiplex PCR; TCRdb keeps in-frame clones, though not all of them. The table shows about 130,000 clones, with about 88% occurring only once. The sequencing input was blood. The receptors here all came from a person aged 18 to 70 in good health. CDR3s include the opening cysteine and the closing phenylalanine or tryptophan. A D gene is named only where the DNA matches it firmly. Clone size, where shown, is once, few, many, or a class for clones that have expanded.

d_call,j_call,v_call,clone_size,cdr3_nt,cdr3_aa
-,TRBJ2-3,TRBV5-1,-,TGCGCCAGCAGCTTTCTAAGCGGGAAGGGGGTACTCACAGATACGCAGTATTTT,CASSFLSGKGVLTDTQYF
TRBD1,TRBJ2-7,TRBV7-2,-,TGTGCCAGCAGCTTCGCGGGACAGGGGGTATACGAGCAGTACTTC,CASSFAGQGVYEQYF
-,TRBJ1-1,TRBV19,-,TGTGCCAGTAGTATATGGGGGCGGGGGATGAACACTGAAGCTTTCTTT,CASSIWGRGMNTEAFF
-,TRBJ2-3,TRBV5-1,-,TGCGCCAGCAGCTACCGGGACATTAGCACAGATACGCAGTATTTT,CASSYRDISTDTQYF
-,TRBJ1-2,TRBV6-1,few,TGTGCCAGCAGTGAAGGGGTAGGGCAGGGTAGGTCTGGCTACACCTTC,CASSEGVGQGRSGYTF
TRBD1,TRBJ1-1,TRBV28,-,TGTGCCAGCACCTGGACAGGGAACACTGAAGCTTTCTTT,CASTWTGNTEAFF
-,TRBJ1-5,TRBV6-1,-,TGTGCCAGCAGTGATTCGGGGCTGGCCCAGCATTTT,CASSDSGLAQHF
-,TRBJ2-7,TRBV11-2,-,TGTGCCAGCAGCTCGTACTACGAGCAGTACTTC,CASSSYYEQYF
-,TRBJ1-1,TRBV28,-,TGTGCCAGCAGTTTTACCAGGGACACTGAAGCTTTCTTT,CASSFTRDTEAFF
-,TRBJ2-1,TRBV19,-,TGTGCCAGTAGTATGTACGGTCTTACCAGCTCCTACAATGAGCAGTTCTTC,CASSMYGLTSSYNEQFF
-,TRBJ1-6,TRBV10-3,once,TGTGCCATCAGTGAGGCCGAAAATTCACCCCTCCACTTT,CAISEAENSPLHF
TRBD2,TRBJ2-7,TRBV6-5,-,TGTGCCAGCAGTTATGGCGGGACTAGCGGGAGTTGGGAGCAGTACTTC,CASSYGGTSGSWEQYF
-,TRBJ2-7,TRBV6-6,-,TGTGCCAGCACCCACCCGGGGAGCTACGAGCAGTACTTC,CASTHPGSYEQYF
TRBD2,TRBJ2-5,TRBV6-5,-,TGTGCCAGCAGGAGAGGGGCTAGCGGCCAAGAGACCCAGTACTTC,CASRRGASGQETQYF
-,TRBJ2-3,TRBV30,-,TGTGCCTGCACGAACGGACGGACTGTTTTTGGAGATACGCAGTATTTT,CACTNGRTVFGDTQYF
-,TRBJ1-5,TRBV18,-,TGTGCCAGCGCCCCTGGAAGCAATCAGCCCCAGCATTTT,CASAPGSNQPQHF
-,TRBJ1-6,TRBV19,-,TGTGCCAGTAAAAAGGGGAGCAATAATTCACCCCTCCACTTT,CASKKGSNNSPLHF
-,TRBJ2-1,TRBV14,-,TGTGCCAGCAGCCAAGATAGGGCCAGGGACAATGAGCAGTTCTTC,CASSQDRARDNEQFF
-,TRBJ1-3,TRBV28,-,TGTGCCAGCAGTCTCGCTTATGGCTCTGGAAACACCATATATTTT,CASSLAYGSGNTIYF
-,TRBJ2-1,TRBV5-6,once,TGTGCCAGCAGCTTGGTAAGTGAGCAGTTCTTC,CASSLVSEQFF
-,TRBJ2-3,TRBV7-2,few,TGTGCCAGCAGCTTAGTCGCGGTTGCAGATACGCAGTATTTT,CASSLVAVADTQYF
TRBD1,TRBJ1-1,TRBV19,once,TGTGCCAGTAGTGTCGACAGGGGCGGCACTGAAGCTTTCTTT,CASSVDRGGTEAFF
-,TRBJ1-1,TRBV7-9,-,TGTGCCAGCAGCCCACGGTACCCGAACACTGAAGCTTTCTTT,CASSPRYPNTEAFF
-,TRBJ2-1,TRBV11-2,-,TGTGCCAGCAGCTCCCTACTAAGCTCCTACAATGAGCAGTTCTTC,CASSSLLSSYNEQFF
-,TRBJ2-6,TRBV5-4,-,TGTGCCAGCAGCTTAGAGGGGTCTGGGGCCAACGTCCTGACTTTC,CASSLEGSGANVLTF
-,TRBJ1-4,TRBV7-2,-,TGTGCCAGCAGCTTAACAGGATTCGCTGAAAAACTGTTTTTT,CASSLTGFAEKLFF
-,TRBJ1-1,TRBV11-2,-,TGTGCCAGCAGCTTACCTGCGAACACTGAAGCTTTCTTT,CASSLPANTEAFF
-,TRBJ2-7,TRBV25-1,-,TGTGCCAGCAGCGCCCTGGAGCACTCCTACGAGCAGTACTTC,CASSALEHSYEQYF
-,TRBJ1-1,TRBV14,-,TGTGCCAGCAGCCAAGATCCGGTGAACACTGAAGCTTTCTTT,CASSQDPVNTEAFF
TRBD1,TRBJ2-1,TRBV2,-,TGTGCCAGCAGAGTTCAGGGGGCTCCCTACAATGAGCAGTTCTTC,CASRVQGAPYNEQFF
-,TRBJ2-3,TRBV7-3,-,TGTGCCAGCAGCTTAAGCACGGGGAGCACAGATACGCAGTATTTT,CASSLSTGSTDTQYF
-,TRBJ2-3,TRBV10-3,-,TGTGCCATCAGTGACGTCATAGTGGCGACTAGCACAGATACGCAGTATTTT,CAISDVIVATSTDTQYF
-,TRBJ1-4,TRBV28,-,TGTGCCAGCAGTTCCGTTCGGGGAGGGGAAAAACTGTTTTTT,CASSSVRGGEKLFF
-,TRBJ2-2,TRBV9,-,TGTGCCAGCAGCCTCGGGACTCCGGGGACCGGGGAGCTGTTTTTT,CASSLGTPGTGELFF
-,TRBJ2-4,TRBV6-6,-,TGTGCCAGCAGTTACTCGACCGCCAAAAACATTCAGTACTTC,CASSYSTAKNIQYF
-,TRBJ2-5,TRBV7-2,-,TGTGCCAGCAGCTCACGGACTGGAGAAGAGACCCAGTACTTC,CASSSRTGEETQYF
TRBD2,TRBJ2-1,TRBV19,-,TGTGCCAGTAGGCATCATGGGACTAGCGGGAGCCATGAGCAGTTCTTC,CASRHHGTSGSHEQFF